The 22 T cell receptor beta chains in this list originate from one sample, sequenced in a study of blood T cells in healthy people across ages. A J-beta primer mix and a sample-barcoded 5' primer were used in a second PCR of roughly 6 to 11 cycles. TCRdb reprocessed the 5' RACE reads via MiXCR and lists one record per CDR3 protein. Seen here are some 760,000 distinct CDR3 sequences, approximately 25% observed once, and the top ten hold under 10%. These records were also assigned to another study, of T cells of mothers and their children.

Sequenced: blood. These receptors were taken from a boy younger than 18 in good health.

The chain combines TRBV20-1 with TRBJ1-2; possibly TRBD1 for D (5 bases). Looked up from germline, CDR1 is DFQATT and CDR2 is SNEGSKA (reference sequence). The length of the CDR3 is 12 residues. V was pared by 6 bases and J by 4 bases, with 12 bases between. CDR3 DNA sequence: TGCAGTGCCAAGACAGAAATCTATGGCTACACCTTC. Its protein product is CSAKTEIYGYTF.

A few counts support this clonotype. The V gene is TRBV11-2, the J gene TRBJ2-7; a weak D match, TRBD2 (6 bases). CDR3 length equals 15 residues. Germline V gene lookup returns CDR1 SGHAT and CDR2 FQNNGV. The V gene lost 1 base and the J gene lost 0 bases, with 10 bases spanning the gap. The CDR3 sequence is CASSLAVGGSYEQYF. The CDR3 DNA follows: TGTGCCAGCAGCTTAGCGGTGGGGGGCTCCTACGAGCAGTACTTC. The complete variable domain, with remaining parts taken from reference TRBV11-2 and TRBJ2-7, reads EAGVAQSPRYKIIEKRQSVAFWCNPISGHATLYWYQQILGQGPKLLIQFQNNGVVDDSQLPKDRFSAERLKGVDSTLKIQPAKLEDSAVYLCASSLAVGGSYEQYFGPGTRLTVT.

The CDR3 reads CASSEWLGLENEQFF. The CDR3 nucleotides read TGCGCCAGCAGTGAGTGGTTGGGACTAGAAAATGAGCAGTTCTTC. The V and J genes are TRBV10-2 and TRBJ2-5; 8 bases are shared with TRBD2. Near its end, the DNA agrees better with TRBJ2-1, so the J call may be wrong. This CDR3 has 15 amino acids. Germline V gene lookup returns CDR1 WSHSY and CDR2 SAAADI.

V usage is TRBV2 and J usage is TRBJ2-2; possible D gene TRBD2, 6 bases. Germline V CDR1 and CDR2: SNHLY, FYNNEI. Trimming took 7 bases from V and 1 from J, leaving 16 bases between them. The CDR3 loop spans 16 amino acids. The CDR3 DNA sequence: TGTGCCAGCACCTCGGGACTCCACAAGAACACCGGGGAGCTGTTTTTT. The encoded protein is CASTSGLHKNTGELFF.

The genes are TRBV29-1 and TRBJ2-2; D unresolved. This CDR3 comprises 11 residues. V dropped 7 bases and J dropped 6 bases, with 9 bases sitting between them. CDR1 and CDR2 (germline): SQVTM, ANQGSEA. The CDR3 loop reads CSGAFAGELFF. The CDR3 DNA is TGCAGCGGAGCTTTCGCCGGGGAGCTGTTTTTT.

In its sample, this clonotype was seen a few times. The rearrangement joins TRBV7-2 to TRBJ2-7, with TRBD2 matching over 11 bases. The CDR3 is 14 amino acids. Germline loops: CDR1 SGHTA, CDR2 FQGNSA. J lost 4 bases, V lost 6 bases, and 5 bases had no gene match. The chain's CDR3 is CASSVTSGVYEQYF. The CDR3 nucleotides are TGTGCCAGCAGTGTGACTAGCGGGGTATACGAGCAGTACTTC.

The J gene is TRBJ1-1, the V gene TRBV20-1; no clear D. The CDR3 has 14 amino acids. CDR1 and CDR2 from the germline V gene are DFQATT and SNEGSKA (reference sequence). Deletions cut 0 bases from V and 0 bases from J, with 8 bases between. The CDR3 sequence is CSARDRVLNTEAFF. DNA for the CDR3: TGCAGTGCTAGAGATCGGGTACTGAACACTGAAGCTTTCTTT.

The chain links TRBV7-9 to TRBJ2-1, with TRBD2 identical over 9 bases. The V gene end was trimmed by 1 base and the J gene end by 13 bases; junction bases not matched to a gene: 5. This CDR3 region has 13 residues. Germline lookup yields CDR1 SEHNR and CDR2 FQNEAQ (reference sequence). The CDR3, as DNA: TGTGCCAGCAGCTTAGGTTCGCGGGAGGGACAGTTCTTC. Protein sequence: CASSLGSREGQFF.

This chain joins TRBV29-1 and TRBJ2-1; 14 positions match TRBD2. Germline V gene lookup returns CDR1 SQVTM and CDR2 ANQGSEA. Trimming removed 8 bases from V and 12 bases from J; junction bases left unmatched: 15. CDR3 length equals 15 residues. CDR3 nucleotides: TGCAGCTCCTTACCGGGACTAGCGGGAGTAAGGACGCAGTTCTTC. Amino acids: CSSLPGLAGVRTQFF.

This clonotype was seen a handful of times. The chain uses TRBV6-6 and TRBJ2-1; D is possibly TRBD1 (5 bases). CDR1 is MNHNY and CDR2 is SVGAGI in the germline V gene (reference sequence). Trimming removed 6 bases at V and 6 bases at J, with 18 bases between. The CDR3 runs to 15 residues. The CDR3 bases are TGTGCCAGCAGCCCCTCGAACACCGACAGCAATGAGCAGTTCTTC. Its translation: CASSPSNTDSNEQFF.

This chain connects TRBV7-9 to TRBJ1-2; D is unresolved. CDR1 and CDR2 from the germline V gene are SEHNR and FQNEAQ (reference sequence). The CDR3 is 15 amino acids. The V end lost 6 bases, the J end lost 6 bases, and 20 bases lay between the germline ends. The CDR3 reads CASSLIMGVVDGYTF. CDR3 nucleotides: TGTGCCAGCAGTTTGATCATGGGTGTAGTAGATGGCTACACCTTC.

This clonotype was seen only a few times. This chain uses TRBV3-1 with TRBJ1-2; 9 bases line up with TRBD1. The CDR3 spans 16 residues. Unmatched junction bases numbered 13, after V lost 4 bases and J lost 7 bases. The germline V gene encodes CDR1 LGHDT and CDR2 YNNKEL (reference sequence). CDR3 protein: CASSPLTGQGASGYTF. The CDR3, as DNA: TGTGCCAGCAGCCCACTTACGGGACAGGGTGCGAGTGGCTACACCTTC.

This clonotype was counted only a few times. The chain employs TRBV28 and TRBJ2-1; D gene ambiguous. The V end was cut by 8 bases, the J end by 4 bases, with 12 bases between. This CDR3 comprises 13 residues. Germline V lookup: CDR1 MDHEN, CDR2 SYDVKM. CDR3 nucleotide sequence: TGTGCCAGCTTTGCTGCAGGTTACAATGAGCAGTTCTTC. It is translated as CASFAAGYNEQFF.

The chain is built from TRBV5-1 and TRBJ2-3, with 9 bases fitting TRBD2. Looked up from germline, CDR1 is SGHRS and CDR2 is YFSETQ. The CDR3 totals 17 residues. The junction had 6 bases not matched to a gene; V was cut back by 0 bases and J by 1 base. The CDR3 region is CASSLGRGGPRTDTQYF. The CDR3 coding sequence is TGCGCCAGCAGCTTGGGGCGGGGGGGCCCCCGCACAGATACGCAGTATTTT.

This chain connects TRBV29-1 to TRBJ2-7; 8 bases fit TRBD1. This CDR3 is built from 11 residues. Germline loops: CDR1 SQVTM, CDR2 ANQGSEA. Trimming cost V 6 bases and J 6 bases; bases outside gene matches: 4. In DNA form, the CDR3 reads TGCAGCGTGGAGACAGGGGCCGAGCAGTACTTC. This gives the protein CSVETGAEQYF.

This chain connects TRBV3-1 to TRBJ2-2, with D possibly matching TRBD2 (7 bases). V lost 1 base and J 4 bases, leaving 13 bases between the germline ends. This CDR3 has 16 residues. The germline V gene encodes CDR1 LGHDT and CDR2 YNNKEL (reference sequence). The CDR3 region is CASSQAVAGATGELFF. The CDR3 DNA reads TGTGCCAGCAGCCAAGCGGTCGCGGGGGCCACCGGGGAGCTGTTTTTT.

The chain has TRBV5-1 and TRBJ2-3; D may correspond to TRBD1 or TRBD2 (5 bases each). The germline V gene has CDR1 SGHRS and CDR2 YFSETQ. V lost 0 bases, J lost 4 bases, and 15 bases lay in between. The CDR3 totals 16 residues. CDR3 in DNA: TGCGCCAGCAGCTTGGCGTCTAGCCTAGGGGCAGATACGCAGTATTTT. Translating gives CASSLASSLGADTQYF.

The chain is built from TRBV5-1 and TRBJ1-4; D may be TRBD1 (6 bases). CDR1 and CDR2 (germline): SGHRS, YFSETQ. The CDR3 is made up of 14 amino acids. V was shortened by 4 bases and J by 3 bases, with 10 bases between the two germline ends. The CDR3 region is CASSIGGSNEKLFF. The CDR3, as DNA: TGCGCCAGCAGCATAGGGGGTTCTAATGAAAAACTGTTTTTT. Full variable domain (outside the CDR3, taken from reference TRBV5-1 and TRBJ1-4): KAGVTQTPRYLIKTRGQQVTLSCSPISGHRSVSWYQQTPGQGLQFLFEYFSETQRNKGNFPGRFSGRQFSNSRSEMNVSTLELGDSALYLCASSIGGSNEKLFFGSGTQLSVL.

The gene calls are TRBV27 and TRBJ2-7, with D hard to call. The germline V and J ends were trimmed by 6 bases and 7 bases, with 22 bases remaining between them. Germline V gene sequence: CDR1 MNHEY, CDR2 SMNVEV (reference sequence). The CDR3 runs 15 residues. CDR3 DNA sequence: TGTGCCAGCAGGCCAGGTTTGGACCCCAGGTTGGAGCAGTACTTC. Residues: CASRPGLDPRLEQYF.

V and J are TRBV5-1 and TRBJ2-2; D may be TRBD2 (7 bases). Germline values: CDR1 SGHRS, CDR2 YFSETQ. CDR3 size: 15 residues. V was shortened by 4 bases and J by 7 bases, with 17 bases between the two germline ends. In DNA form, the CDR3 reads TGCGCCAGCAGCCCCCTCGGCGGGGGCAGCGGGGAGCTGTTTTTT. It translates to CASSPLGGGSGELFF.

The J gene is TRBJ2-1, the V gene TRBV19; possibly TRBD2 for D (6 bases). From germline, CDR1 is LNHDA and CDR2 SQIVND (reference sequence). The CDR3 is 12 amino acids. V was trimmed by 7 bases and J by 7 bases, leaving 11 bases between them. The CDR3 bases are TGTGCCAGTACCCCTGGAGGGAATGAGCAGTTCTTC. Translating gives CASTPGGNEQFF. Full variable domain (rest looked up from reference TRBV19 and TRBJ2-1): DGGITQSPKYLFRKEGQNVTLSCEQNLNHDAMYWYRQDPGQGLRLIYYSQIVNDFQKGDIAEGYSVSREKKESFPLTVTSAQKNPTAFYLCASTPGGNEQFFGPGTRLTVL.

The rearrangement uses TRBV28 and TRBJ1-2; tentative D call: TRBD1 (6 bases). From germline, CDR1 is MDHEN and CDR2 SYDVKM. CDR3 length: 13 amino acids. V was clipped by 3 bases and J by 4 bases, with 9 bases between them. The CDR3 protein is CASSFGQTYGYTF. Written as DNA, the CDR3 is TGTGCCAGCAGTTTTGGACAGACCTATGGCTACACCTTC.